This T cell receptor beta chain was recorded in a study of cytomegalovirus exposure and HLA in healthy donors. This CDR3 region has 14 residues. Germline values: CDR1 SGHRS, CDR2 YFSETQ. Deletions cut 0 bases from V and 0 bases from J, with 3 bases between. PCR involved 60 Vbeta and 13 Jbeta primers. Assay used: immunoSEQ multiplex PCR; TCRdb lists only in-frame clones, some missing. The sample records about 110,000 clones, 67% being singletons. This sequence joins TRBV5-1 and TRBJ2-2, with D uncertain. The source of this sequence is a man aged 18 to 29 in good health and CMV-seropositive. The specimen was PBMCs. In DNA form, the CDR3 reads TGCGCCAGCAGCTTGGCCGCGAACACCGGGGAGCTGTTTTTT. It encodes CASSLAANTGELFF. Variable domain in full (rest from reference TRBV5-1 and TRBJ2-2): KAGVTQTPRYLIKTRGQQVTLSCSPISGHRSVSWYQQTPGQGLQFLFEYFSETQRNKGNFPGRFSGRQFSNSRSEMNVSTLELGDSALYLCASSLAANTGELFFGEGSRLTVL.